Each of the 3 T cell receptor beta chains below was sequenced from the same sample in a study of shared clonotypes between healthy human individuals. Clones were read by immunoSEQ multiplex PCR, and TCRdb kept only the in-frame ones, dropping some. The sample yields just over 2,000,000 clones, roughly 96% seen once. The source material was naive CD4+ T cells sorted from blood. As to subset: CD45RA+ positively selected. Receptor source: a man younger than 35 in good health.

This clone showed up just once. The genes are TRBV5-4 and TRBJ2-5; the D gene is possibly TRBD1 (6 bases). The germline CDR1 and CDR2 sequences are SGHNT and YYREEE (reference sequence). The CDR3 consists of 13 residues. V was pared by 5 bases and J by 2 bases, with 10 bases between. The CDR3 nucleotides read TGTGCCAGCAGTGGAGGACAGCAAGAGACCCAGTACTTC. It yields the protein CASSGGQQETQYF.

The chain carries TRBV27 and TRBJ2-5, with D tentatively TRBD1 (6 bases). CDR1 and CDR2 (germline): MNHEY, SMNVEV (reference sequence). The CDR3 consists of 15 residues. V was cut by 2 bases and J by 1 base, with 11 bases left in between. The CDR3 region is CASSLLQGPQETQYF. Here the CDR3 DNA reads TGTGCCAGCAGTTTACTCCAGGGGCCCCAAGAGACCCAGTACTTC.

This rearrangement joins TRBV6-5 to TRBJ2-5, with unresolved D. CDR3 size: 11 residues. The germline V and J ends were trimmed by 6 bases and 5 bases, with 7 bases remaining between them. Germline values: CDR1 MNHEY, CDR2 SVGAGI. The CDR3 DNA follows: TGTGCCAGCAGCCCCACCGAGACCCAGTACTTC. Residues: CASSPTETQYF.